Below, 15 T cell receptor beta chains from the same sample are listed, as sequenced in a study of blood T cells in healthy people across ages. Next came a second PCR, run for about 7 to 12 cycles, which used a sample-barcoded 5' primer along with a J-beta primer mix. TCRdb independently ran MiXCR on the 5' RACE reads; one entry per CDR3 protein. The sample yields over a million distinct CDR3 sequences, around 45% seen once. The sample taken for sequencing was blood. These receptors were obtained from a woman between 55 and 75 years old in good health.

Comments on this clonotype: Mismatch with germline at one junction end may stem from a read error. The chain recombines TRBV10-3 with TRBJ2-7; 9 bases align to TRBD2. The germline V gene has CDR1 ENHRY and CDR2 SYGVKD. CDR3 size: 15 residues. The CDR3 sequence is CAISDSGRSSHEQYF. The CDR3 nucleotides are TGTGCCATCAGTGACAGCGGGAGGAGCTCCCACGAGCAGTACTTC.

The J gene is TRBJ2-3, the V gene TRBV5-5, with a tentative D call TRBD2 (6 bases). CDR1 SGHKS and CDR2 YYEKEE come from the germline V gene (reference sequence). The CDR3 totals 15 residues. Trimming took off 1 base at V and 5 bases at J, with 14 bases between the two ends. CDR3 loop: CASSLPGEQKDTQYF. The CDR3 DNA follows: TGTGCCAGCAGCTTGCCGGGGGAGCAGAAAGATACGCAGTATTTT. Complete variable domain (other parts from reference TRBV5-5 and TRBJ2-3): DAGVTQSPTHLIKTRGQQVTLRCSPISGHKSVSWYQQVLGQGPQFIFQYYEKEERGRGNFPDRFSARQFPNYSSELNVNALLLGDSALYLCASSLPGEQKDTQYFGPGTRLTVL.

The chain employs TRBV12-3 or TRBV12-4 and TRBJ2-5, with a possible D match to TRBD1 (5 bases). Trimming left V 7 bases short and J 11 bases short, with 23 bases between. CDR3 length: 14 amino acids. CDR3 nucleotide sequence: TGTGCCAGCAAAGGGAATGTAGGGGTCAATGAGCAGTACTTC. It codes for CASKGNVGVNEQYF.

V is TRBV7-8 and J is TRBJ1-3; 7 bases are a match to TRBD1. The CDR3 is 15 amino acids. J lost 0 bases, V lost 5 bases, and 4 bases had no gene match. Looked up from germline, CDR1 is SGHVS and CDR2 is FQNEAQ. CDR3 residues: CASSLGTASGNTIYF. CDR3 nucleotides: TGTGCCAGCAGCCTAGGGACAGCCTCTGGAAACACCATATATTTT.

The rearrangement links TRBV9 to TRBJ1-1; no firm D call. Trimming took 0 bases from V and 1 from J, leaving 7 bases between them. This CDR3 has 14 residues. From germline, CDR1 is SGDLS and CDR2 YYNGEE. This CDR3 is CASSVAGRNTEAFF. The CDR3, as DNA: TGTGCCAGCAGCGTAGCTGGGCGGAACACTGAAGCTTTCTTT.

The rearrangement joins TRBV7-9 to TRBJ1-2, with no clear D. The CDR3 covers 15 residues. Trimming left V 1 base short and J 3 bases short, with 12 bases between. CDR1 and CDR2 (germline): SEHNR, FQNEAQ (reference sequence). This CDR3 is CASSLEGRWDYGYTF. DNA of the CDR3: TGTGCCAGCAGCTTAGAGGGCCGATGGGACTATGGCTACACCTTC.

This clonotype was counted ten times or more. The chain has TRBV25-1 and TRBJ2-7; 9 nucleotides agree with TRBD1. This CDR3 contains 17 residues. CDR1 MGHDK and CDR2 SYGVNS come from the germline V gene. Trimming cost V 2 bases and J 0 bases; bases outside gene matches: 8. The CDR3 coding sequence is TGTGCCAGCAGTGAACTCAGACAGGGGGGGAACTCCTACGAGCAGTACTTC. As protein: CASSELRQGGNSYEQYF.

V is TRBV6-5 and J is TRBJ2-5; D is unclear. V dropped 2 bases and J dropped 3 bases, with 13 bases sitting between them. The CDR3 loop spans 15 amino acids. Germline V gives CDR1 MNHEY, CDR2 SVGAGI. The CDR3 loop reads CASSYDVTLKETQYF. CDR3 nucleotides: TGTGCCAGCAGTTACGATGTTACATTAAAAGAGACCCAGTACTTC.

This clonotype was recorded only once. The CDR3: CSVGGTPSYGYTF. DNA for the CDR3: TGCAGCGTTGGAGGAACCCCCTCCTATGGCTACACCTTC. The gene calls are TRBV29-1 and TRBJ1-2, with no clear D. Trimming cost V 4 bases and J 4 bases, with 13 bases left between them. This CDR3 contains 13 residues. The germline CDR1 and CDR2 sequences are SQVTM and ANQGSEA.

The rearrangement links TRBV29-1 to TRBJ2-7; TRBD1 is a possible D gene (5 bases). The CDR3 runs 12 residues. Germline assignment: CDR1 SQVTM and CDR2 ANQGSEA. Trimming left V 7 bases short and J 3 bases short, with 13 bases between. The CDR3 DNA sequence: TGCAGCGCCGTGACAGCGAACTACGAGCAGTACTTC. It translates to CSAVTANYEQYF.

The chain links TRBV11-2 to TRBJ2-3, with TRBD2 identical over 12 bases. The CDR3 has 19 amino acids. The germline gives CDR1 SGHAT, CDR2 FQNNGV. V shed 1 base and J 5 bases; nucleotides not matched to a gene: 13. The CDR3, as DNA: TGTGCCAGCAGCTTAGTAGGGCTAGCGGGAGGGTCCCGAGGAGATACGCAGTATTTT. As protein: CASSLVGLAGGSRGDTQYF.

This clonotype was picked up a small number of times. The J gene is TRBJ2-5, the V gene TRBV10-3; TRBD2 is a possible D gene (5 bases). The CDR3 runs to 14 residues. Germline V lookup: CDR1 ENHRY, CDR2 SYGVKD. Trimming removed 3 bases at V and 0 bases at J, with 8 bases between. For the CDR3, the DNA is TGTGCCATCAGTGATTCGGGGTACCAAGAGACCCAGTACTTC. It is translated as CAISDSGYQETQYF.

This rearrangement joins TRBV11-2 to TRBJ1-5; maybe TRBD1 (5 bases). Per the germline V gene, CDR1 is SGHAT and CDR2 is FQNNGV. The CDR3 totals 12 residues. V gave up 5 bases and J gave up 6 bases, with 8 bases separating them. The CDR3 DNA reads TGTGCCAGCAGCATGGGGGGTCAGCCCCAGCATTTT. Translated, it gives CASSMGGQPQHF.

This clonotype was detected only a few times. CDR3 residues: CSAEGQGTSMDTQYF. The CDR3 coding sequence is TGCAGTGCTGAGGGCCAAGGGACTAGCATGGATACGCAGTATTTT. The rearrangement joins TRBV20-1 to TRBJ2-3; 9 bases agree with TRBD2. This CDR3 comprises 15 residues. Losses at the gene ends were 5 bases for V and 6 bases for J; bases not matched to a gene: 12. Germline CDR1 reads DFQATT; CDR2 reads SNEGSKA (reference sequence).

The rearrangement joins TRBV20-1 to TRBJ1-6; no definite D call. The V end lost 3 bases, the J end lost 6 bases, and 12 bases lay between the germline ends. The V gene's germline CDR1 is DFQATT and CDR2 SNEGSKA (reference sequence). The CDR3 is 14 amino acids. As DNA, the CDR3 is TGCAGTGCTAGTGCAGGAGCCCCTAATTCACCCCTCCACTTT. Its protein is CSASAGAPNSPLHF.